The T cell receptor (beta chain) under discussion was sequenced for a study of CD8+ T cells in alopecia areata. Study-wide results and caveats: Lesional tissue from the scalp (especially in alopecia totalis/universalis) showed higher clonality than normal scalp. Scalp clonality and expanded CD8+ clones among the top 100 were significantly decreased by tofacitinib.

The germline V gene encodes CDR1 SGHRS and CDR2 YFSETQ. Trimming stripped 2 bases from V and 6 bases from J, with 17 bases between. The CDR3 is made up of 16 amino acids. Following RNA extraction, reverse transcription yielded cDNA that acted as the sequencing template. Sequenced by immunoSEQ multiplex PCR; TCRdb stores in-frame clones only, minus some. The table has about 210,000 clones, about 58% seen once. Treatment of the sample: oral pan-JAK inhibitor, 5-10 mg twice daily. Obtained from alopecia areata patients were lesional scalp punch biopsies along with peripheral blood. On this clone: What it binds is unknown.

Sequencing used CD4+ T cells sorted from blood, obtained at week 4, from a patient treated with tofacitinib. The source is a human donor with alopecia areata. The chain joins TRBV5-1 to TRBJ2-2; TRBD2 might be the D (5 bases). The CDR3 loop reads CASSFTRTKGPGELFF. CDR3 DNA: TGCGCCAGCAGCTTCACTAGGACGAAGGGCCCCGGGGAGCTGTTTTTT.